This T cell receptor (beta chain) was sequenced during a study of blood T cell repertoires in COVID-19. For the study at large: COVID-19 samples collected from the United States, Italy and Spain covered acute and convalescent phases.

Those enrolled, adults aged roughly 18 to 90 years, came from 25 or so US areas. Profiled with immunoSEQ multiplex PCR; TCRdb holds only in-frame clones, not every one. The sample includes 150,000 to 200,000 clones, around 82% of them seen just once. The receptor was isolated from a man in his 60s who had recovered from COVID-19. Sequenced: PBMCs or T cells enriched from blood (not recorded which).

The CDR3 region has the DNA TGCGCCAGCACCCTCGCGGGAGAGGCCTACGAGCAGTACTTC. Its protein is CASTLAGEAYEQYF. The chain joins TRBV5-1 to TRBJ2-7; 7 bases are shared with TRBD2. Per germline, CDR1 SGHRS and CDR2 YFSETQ. Germline trimming cut 6 bases from V and 2 bases from J; bases unmatched to any gene: 8. This CDR3 comprises 14 residues.